These T cell receptor beta chains were read from a single sample in a study of cytomegalovirus exposure and HLA in healthy donors. This table comes from immunoSEQ multiplex PCR, and its TCRdb copy is limited to in-frame clones, with some not included. The data show about 150,000 clones, 86% seen once. Specimen: PBMCs. Receptor source: a man in his late teens or twenties in good health and CMV-seropositive. CDR3s include the opening cysteine and the closing phenylalanine or tryptophan. A D gene is named only where the DNA matches it firmly. The size of a clone is reported for some rows only, either as once, few or many, or as a class for expanded clones.

size	V	D	J	DNA	CDR3
NA	TRBV5-1	TRBD2	TRBJ2-3	TGCGCCAGCAGCTTGGCAAGCGGGGGGGCAGATACGCAGTATTTT	CASSLASGGADTQYF
few	TRBV27	TRBD1	TRBJ1-2	TGTGCCAGCAGTCCACAGGGACAGGTCTATGGCTACACCTTC	CASSPQGQVYGYTF
NA	TRBV7-2	NA	TRBJ1-5	TGTGCCAGCAGCGGAAAGGTGGGCAATCAGCCCCAACATTTT	CASSGKVGNQPQHF
once	TRBV7-2	TRBD2	TRBJ2-7	TGTGCCAGCAGCCAGGGAAGGGCGGGAGGCCGATACGAGCAGTACTTC	CASSQGRAGGRYEQYF
NA	TRBV4-2	NA	TRBJ1-4	TGTGCCAGCAGCCAAGAAGGGTCGGGGGGCCCTGAAAAACTGTTTTTT	CASSQEGSGGPEKLFF
NA	TRBV6-5	TRBD1	TRBJ1-5	TGTGCCAGCAGTCCCGGGACAGTTTCAACTCAGCCCCAGCATTTT	CASSPGTVSTQPQHF
NA	TRBV7-2	NA	TRBJ2-7	TGTGCCAGCAGCTTCACGGATCAGGAATCCTACGAGCAGTACTTC	CASSFTDQESYEQYF
NA	TRBV7-9	TRBD2	TRBJ2-1	TGTGCCAGCAGCGGGGGGACTAGCGATTACAATGAGCAGTTCTTC	CASSGGTSDYNEQFF
few	TRBV30	NA	TRBJ1-2	TGTGCCTGGAGTGTACGGGGGAGCTACACCTTC	CAWSVRGSYTF
once	TRBV4-3	NA	TRBJ2-5	TGCGCCAGCAGCCAAGATCTATGGGCGACCAAGGAGACCCAGTACTTC	CASSQDLWATKETQYF
NA	TRBV30	NA	TRBJ1-5	TGTGCCTGGAGCCCAGGGGTGTATCAGCCCCAGCATTTT	CAWSPGVYQPQHF
once	TRBV28	NA	TRBJ2-7	TGTGCCAGCAGTTTTCGGGACACGGGAAAGTGGGAGCAGTACTTC	CASSFRDTGKWEQYF
NA	TRBV5-4	NA	TRBJ2-7	TGTGCCAGCAGTTCCAATCGGGCCTACGAGCAGTACTTC	CASSSNRAYEQYF
NA	TRBV5-1	TRBD1	TRBJ1-2	TGCGCCAGCAGCAATGGACAGGGAAGCTATGGCTACACCTTC	CASSNGQGSYGYTF
NA	TRBV5-6	NA	TRBJ2-7	TGTGCCAGCAGCTTGTCCGAGTACGAGCAGTACTTC	CASSLSEYEQYF
once	TRBV6-5	NA	TRBJ1-1	TGTGCCAGCAGCTATGATCCCAGGGATATAGCTTTCTTT	CASSYDPRDIAFF
once	TRBV6-5	TRBD1	TRBJ2-7	TGTGCCAGCAGTTACAGAGGACAGGGTACCTACGAGCAGTACTTC	CASSYRGQGTYEQYF
NA	TRBV6-5	TRBD2	TRBJ2-1	TGTGCCAGCAGTTGGGGAGCGGGGCCTAACAATGAGCAGTTCTTC	CASSWGAGPNNEQFF
few	TRBV7-2	NA	TRBJ2-7	TGTGCCAGCAGCTTAAGGTTGAGCGCCCCCTACGAGCAGTACTTC	CASSLRLSAPYEQYF
NA	TRBV7-2	TRBD2	TRBJ2-1	TGTGCCAGCAGCTTAGCCAGTCTAGCGGGACAGAGCAATGAGCAGTTCTTC	CASSLASLAGQSNEQFF
NA	TRBV15	TRBD2	TRBJ2-3	TGTGCCACCAGGCCGGTGGGACTAGGTAGGGGCACAGATACGCAGTATTTT	CATRPVGLGRGTDTQYF
NA	TRBV29-1	TRBD1	TRBJ2-3	TGCAGCGTTGAAGGGGGGCACCAGGGGGGCACAGATACGCAGTATTTT	CSVEGGHQGGTDTQYF
NA	TRBV11-2	TRBD2	TRBJ2-1	TGTGCCAGCAGTCGGACTAGCGGGGCTATCAATGAGCAGTTCTTC	CASSRTSGAINEQFF
once	TRBV29-1	NA	TRBJ2-3	TGCAGCGTAGACGGGGGGCAGTCTAACACAGATACGCAGTATTTT	CSVDGGQSNTDTQYF
NA	TRBV5-6	TRBD2	TRBJ2-7	TGTGCCAGCAGTTCGCGGGGGGTAGCGGGAGCCTACGAGCAGTACTTC	CASSSRGVAGAYEQYF
NA	TRBV25-1	TRBD1	TRBJ1-2	TGTGCCAGCAACCCCGGGACAGGGGTTAGCTACACCTTC	CASNPGTGVSYTF
few	TRBV15	NA	TRBJ2-6	TGTGCCACCAGCAGAGCCTCGGGACTGAACTCTGGGGCCAACGTCCTGACTTTC	CATSRASGLNSGANVLTF
NA	TRBV5-6	NA	TRBJ2-3	TGTGCCAGCAGCTGGGGTTGGAGGGCCACAGATACGCAGTATTTT	CASSWGWRATDTQYF
NA	TRBV25-1	TRBD2	TRBJ2-2	TGTGCCAGCAGTGAATGGGTTGGCGGGAGCAGGACCGGGGAGCTGTTTTTT	CASSEWVGGSRTGELFF
NA	TRBV15	TRBD2	TRBJ2-7	TGTGCCACCAGCGTGGGACTAGCGGTCTACGAGCAGTACTTC	CATSVGLAVYEQYF
NA	TRBV6-6	TRBD1	TRBJ1-1	TGTGCCAGCAGTTGGGGGTGGGGACAGGCGAACACTGAAGCTTTCTTT	CASSWGWGQANTEAFF
once	TRBV4-1	NA	TRBJ1-2	TGCGCCAGCAGCCAAGTAGCTGTTGGTACGAACTATGGCTACACCTTC	CASSQVAVGTNYGYTF
NA	TRBV5-6	NA	TRBJ2-7	TGTGCCAGCAGCTTGGCCACCTACGAGCAGTACTTC	CASSLATYEQYF
once	TRBV23-1	NA	TRBJ1-2	TGCGCCAGCAGTCATCGGCCCCGGGTAGGACTCCCGGGGGGCTATGGCTACACCTTC	CASSHRPRVGLPGGYGYTF
NA	TRBV19	TRBD2	TRBJ2-1	TGTGCCAGTAGTATCCGGACTAGCGGGAGTAATGAGCAGTTCTTC	CASSIRTSGSNEQFF
NA	TRBV11-2	TRBD1	TRBJ2-7	TGTGCCAGCAGCCTAAGTGCAGGGGGCAGGTACGAGCAGTACTTC	CASSLSAGGRYEQYF
NA	TRBV4-2	NA	TRBJ2-7	TGTGCCAGCAGCCAAGGCAGGCCTACAAGCACCCCCTACGAGCAGTACTTC	CASSQGRPTSTPYEQYF
NA	TRBV9	TRBD2	TRBJ2-1	TGTGCCAGCAGCGTAGTTGGTAGCGGGATCGGCAATGAGCAGTTCTTC	CASSVVGSGIGNEQFF
once	TRBV7-6	NA	TRBJ1-1	TGTGCCAGCAGCTTGAGCAACGGGAACACTGAAGCTTTCTTT	CASSLSNGNTEAFF
NA	TRBV6-5	TRBD1	TRBJ1-1	TGTGCCAGCAGCACACAGGGGTTGAGGACTGAAGCTTTCTTT	CASSTQGLRTEAFF